This TCR beta chain was sequenced in a study of response to subunit inactivated influenza vaccine listed by TCRdb under 2018. For the wider study: Deep quantitative T cell receptor repertoire profiling was used in the study to track responses to a trivalent subunit inactivated influenza vaccine. Points the paper makes about the study in general: The authors suggested that each seasonal influenza vaccination may recruit only a limited number of new T cells.

Taken from the germline V gene, the CDR1 and CDR2 loops are MNHEY and SVGAGI. V was cut back by 2 bases and J by 5 bases, leaving a gap of 10 bases between them. From its cysteine to its phenylalanine, the CDR3 spans 15 amino acids. Only the CDR3 DNA is retained, 45 bases long and in frame from the first base. Library creation used RT-PCR. TCRdb shows the sequencer as Illumina HiSeq 2500. In-frame beta chains were kept once TCRdb had trimmed the public reads at Q25 with fastp and called clones with MiXCR. Each CDR3 protein appears once, grouped with its most common genes and DNA. The sample yields a few hundred thousand distinct CDR3 sequences; around a fifth were counted once. Together, the top ten hold about a tenth of the sample. A note on this clonotype: The clone's antigen remains unknown. Base qualities are missing; no much larger clone stands one base away.

Rearrangement joined TRBV6-5 to TRBJ1-6, with the D segment identity uncertain. This clonotype was obtained from a man in his fifties or sixties who received an inactivated influenza vaccine. Donor details come from another sample of the same person, matched by shared clones. Specimen: PBMCs from blood, collected about 20 months after vaccination. The CDR3 has the sequence CASSYTYRNNSPLHF. The nucleotide sequence reads TGTGCCAGCAGTTACACGTACAGAAATAATTCACCCCTCCACTTT.